A single sample is the source of the 13 T cell receptor beta chains below, sequenced in a study of T-cell reconstitution after alpha-beta-depleted transplantation in children. Construction of the TCRbeta library involved unique molecular identifiers. TCRdb analysed the PCR reads with MiXCR anew, one entry per CDR3 protein. The data show some 600,000 distinct CDR3 sequences, approximately 13% seen once. The sequenced sample was PBMCs, mostly from graft donor cells, obtained 360 days after TCRalphabeta/CD19-depleted stem cell transplant. These receptor sequences come from a male patient under 18 who had a stem cell transplant for acute myeloid leukemia, so the T cells may come from the graft donor.

The chain recombines TRBV29-1 with TRBJ2-3, with D perhaps given as TRBD1 or TRBD2 (8 bases each). The V gene's germline CDR1 is SQVTM and CDR2 ANQGSEA. The V end was cut by 0 bases, the J end by 5 bases, with 27 bases between. This CDR3 is built from 19 residues. CDR3 residues: CSVEDGPGGKVAGLDTQYF. The CDR3 coding sequence is TGCAGCGTTGAAGATGGGCCAGGGGGCAAAGTAGCGGGACTAGATACGCAGTATTTT.

The table lists this clonotype with many counts. J is TRBJ1-1 and V is TRBV5-6, with 8 bases that match TRBD1. This CDR3 comprises 19 residues. Germline lookup yields CDR1 SGHDT and CDR2 YYEEEE. After removal of 5 bases from V and 0 bases from J, the junction contained 18 bases not matched to a gene. The CDR3 region is CASRIGGPGTGPMNTEAFF. The CDR3 DNA reads as TGTGCCAGCAGGATCGGGGGGCCCGGGACAGGCCCCATGAACACTGAAGCTTTCTTT.

The rearrangement joins TRBV6-1 to TRBJ1-4; 7 nucleotides agree with TRBD1. The germline gives CDR1 MNHNS, CDR2 SASEGT. J lost 3 bases, V lost 6 bases, and 7 bases had no gene match. CDR3 length equals 15 residues. CDR3 sequence: CASSLQGNPNEKLFF. DNA for the CDR3: TGTGCCAGCAGCCTACAGGGGAACCCTAATGAAAAACTGTTTTTT.

This clonotype showed up just a few times. The gene calls are TRBV27 and TRBJ2-1; D possibly uses TRBD1 or TRBD2 (5 bases each). The CDR3 length is 16 residues. In germline, CDR1 is MNHEY, CDR2 SMNVEV (reference sequence). V was clipped by 5 bases and J by 8 bases, with 22 bases between them. The CDR3 here is CASSRGWGEVKDEQFF. The CDR3 nucleotides read TGTGCCAGCAGTAGGGGCTGGGGAGAAGTAAAGGATGAGCAGTTCTTC.

The chain uses TRBV11-2 and TRBJ2-2, with TRBD2 as a possible D gene (5 bases). The germline gives CDR1 SGHAT, CDR2 FQNNGV. The CDR3 loop spans 16 amino acids. V lost 3 bases, J lost 1 base, and 12 bases lay in between. The CDR3 spells CASSFFLAGNTGELFF. CDR3 DNA sequence: TGTGCCAGCAGCTTCTTCCTAGCCGGGAACACCGGGGAGCTGTTTTTT.

This clonotype was seen repeatedly, ten times or more. The V and J genes are TRBV7-9 and TRBJ1-4; 8 bases are a match to TRBD1. Trimming took 1 base from V and 0 from J; bases not matched to a gene: 1. The CDR3 sequence is 16 residues long. CDR1 and CDR2 from the germline V gene are SEHNR and FQNEAQ (reference sequence). This CDR3 reads CASSLVQGATNEKLFF. In DNA form, the CDR3 reads TGTGCCAGCAGCTTAGTACAGGGGGCAACTAATGAAAAACTGTTTTTT. The variable domain in full, with the rest retrieved from reference TRBV7-9 and TRBJ1-4, is DTGVSQNPRHKITKRGQNVTFRCDPISEHNRLYWYRQTLGQGPEFLTYFQNEAQLEKSRLLSDRFSAERPKGSFSTLEIQRTEQGDSAMYLCASSLVQGATNEKLFFGSGTQLSVL.

At least ten counts were recorded for this clonotype. The V gene is TRBV20-1, the J gene TRBJ2-7; 12 bases are a match to TRBD1. V dropped 5 bases and J dropped 2; count of bases not matched to a gene: 10. Germline V gene data show CDR1 as DFQATT and CDR2 as SNEGSKA (reference sequence). The CDR3 totals 16 residues. This chain's CDR3 is CSASYRDRGLTYEQYF. The CDR3 DNA reads TGCAGTGCTTCCTACCGGGACAGGGGGCTGACCTACGAGCAGTACTTC.

This clonotype was observed a few times. The chain recombines TRBV16 with TRBJ2-2, with a possible D match to TRBD1 (5 bases). Per the germline V gene, CDR1 is KGHSY and CDR2 is FQNENV. V lost 0 bases, J lost 6 bases, and 8 bases lay in between. CDR3 length: 14 residues. The CDR3 region has the DNA TGTGCCAGCAGCCAATCAGGGGTGCCCGGGGAGCTGTTTTTT. Its translation: CASSQSGVPGELFF.

This clonotype showed up just a few times. The chain links TRBV12-3 or TRBV12-4 to TRBJ1-5; no firm D call. The CDR3 runs 12 residues. Trimming pared 6 bases from V and 1 base from J, leaving 4 bases between. The CDR3 here is CASRRSNQPQHF. Written as DNA, the CDR3 is TGTGCCAGCAGAAGGAGCAATCAGCCCCAGCATTTT.

In this sample, this clonotype turned up a few times. The chain links TRBV20-1 to TRBJ2-5, with D tentatively TRBD2 (6 bases). V shed 3 bases and J shed 11 bases, with 10 bases lying between them. Germline V gene data show CDR1 as DFQATT and CDR2 as SNEGSKA (reference sequence). This CDR3 contains 10 residues. CDR3 in amino acids: CSASAGTQYF. The CDR3 nucleotides read TGCAGTGCTAGTGCGGGGACTCAGTACTTC.

The chain is built from TRBV2 and TRBJ1-2; 9 nucleotides match TRBD1. CDR1 and CDR2 from the germline V gene are SNHLY and FYNNEI. CDR3 length equals 17 residues. The J segment lost 2 bases and the V segment lost 2 bases, leaving 9 bases of the junction unmatched. The CDR3 DNA sequence: TGTGCCAGCAGTGAATCGGTTAGCGGGACAGGGAACTATGGCTACACCTTC. This encodes CASSESVSGTGNYGYTF.

The chain recombines TRBV7-9 with TRBJ2-1, with D possibly being TRBD1 or TRBD2 (5 bases each). Germline V CDR1 and CDR2: SEHNR, FQNEAQ (reference sequence). The CDR3 totals 11 residues. V gave up 8 bases and J gave up 6 bases, with 8 bases separating them. The CDR3 DNA sequence: TGTGCCAGCTGGGACGGCAATGAGCAGTTCTTC. It translates to CASWDGNEQFF.

The V call is TRBV25-1, the J call TRBJ2-7, with D possibly being TRBD2 (5 bases). The CDR3 contains 15 residues. V was pared by 1 base and J by 3 bases, with 13 bases between. Germline V lookup: CDR1 MGHDK, CDR2 SYGVNS. Written as DNA, the CDR3 is TGTGCCAGCAGTGAATGGCGGGCGAGGTTCTACGAGCAGTACTTC. Translation gives CASSEWRARFYEQYF.